Following are 29 T cell receptor beta chains from one sample sequenced in a study of T cells expressing NK-cell markers. TCRdb re-called the 5' RACE reads and catalogs CDR3 proteins one per entry, DNA excluded. The sample table includes about 550,000 distinct CDR3 sequences. Sequenced input: blood T cells: a sorted CD56 or NKG2C T cell subset, CD4+ or CD8+ T cells, or bulk PBMC T cells (not recorded which). Source of these receptors: a man between 18 and 35 years old in good health.

The chain joins TRBV20-1 to TRBJ2-1; TCRdb reports TRBD2, a call that lacks DNA to check it against. CDR1 is DFQATT and CDR2 is SNEGSKA in the germline V gene (reference sequence). The CDR3 covers 15 residues. Here the CDR3 reads CSARGLAGGYNEQFF.

The chain's CDR3 is CSAKKTSGAYNEQFF. The rearrangement uses TRBV20-1 and TRBJ2-1; there is no DNA to check the TCRdb D call of TRBD2. From germline, CDR1 is DFQATT and CDR2 SNEGSKA (reference sequence). The length of the CDR3 is 15 residues.

V and J are TRBV7-8 and TRBJ2-1; with no DNA, the TCRdb D assignment of TRBD1 cannot be verified. Germline loops: CDR1 SGHVS, CDR2 FQNEAQ. The CDR3 is 14 residues long. The CDR3 protein is CASSYTGQGYEQFF.

The chain joins TRBV29-1 to TRBJ2-1; the TCRdb D gene call, TRBD2, has no DNA to confirm it. Germline assignment: CDR1 SQVTM and CDR2 ANQGSEA. This CDR3 is built from 16 residues. This chain's CDR3 is CSVDLWTSGTHNEQFF.

V and J are TRBV7-9 and TRBJ2-7; without DNA, the TCRdb call of TRBD2 cannot be checked. Per germline, CDR1 SEHNR and CDR2 FQNEAQ (reference sequence). CDR3 length equals 15 residues. The CDR3 region is CASSLVVGRAYEQYF.

The chain employs TRBV20-1 and TRBJ2-1; checking the TCRdb D call of TRBD2 is not possible without DNA. Germline V lookup: CDR1 DFQATT, CDR2 SNEGSKA (reference sequence). The CDR3 loop spans 11 amino acids. CDR3 in amino acids: CSARSGLTDIF.

The rearrangement uses TRBV12-3 or TRBV12-4 and TRBJ1-5; TCRdb names TRBD1, which stays unverified in the absence of DNA. This CDR3 region has 17 residues. CDR3 region: CASSFTLDRGSGQPQHF.

Here the CDR3 reads CASSLREMFSDTQYF. The V gene is TRBV5-1, the J gene TRBJ2-3; the D call of TRBD2 rests on TCRdb alone, since no DNA is present to check it. CDR3 length: 15 amino acids. From germline, CDR1 is SGHRS and CDR2 YFSETQ.

J is TRBJ2-3 and V is TRBV21-1. TRBV21-1 is a pseudogene. This CDR3 comprises 15 residues. The CDR3 loop reads CASSKGPQRTDTQYF.

V gene TRBV12-3 or TRBV12-4 combines with J gene TRBJ1-1. The CDR3 spans 12 residues. This CDR3 is CASSLARLEAFF.

The chain is built from TRBV5-1 and TRBJ2-5; with no DNA, the TCRdb D assignment of TRBD2 cannot be verified. The germline V gene has CDR1 SGHRS and CDR2 YFSETQ. This CDR3 has 19 residues. The CDR3 here is CASSTSRGFGLAGEETQYF.

The chain joins TRBV5-1 to TRBJ1-3. The germline V gene has CDR1 SGHRS and CDR2 YFSETQ. The length of the CDR3 is 12 residues. The CDR3: CASSSDLNTIYF.

J is TRBJ2-5 and V is TRBV20-1; without DNA, the TCRdb call of TRBD1 cannot be checked. Per the germline V gene, CDR1 is DFQATT and CDR2 is SNEGSKA (reference sequence). This CDR3 spans 11 amino acids. CDR3 sequence: CSGVGVETQYF.

V is TRBV7-3 and J is TRBJ2-3; with no DNA, the TCRdb D assignment of TRBD2 cannot be verified. CDR3 length: 14 amino acids. CDR1 is SGHTA, CDR2 FQGTGA, per germline. The CDR3 reads CASSGAGVADTQYF.

The V call is TRBV2, the J call TRBJ2-3; TCRdb designates TRBD1, a call that cannot be tested without DNA. In germline, CDR1 is SNHLY, CDR2 FYNNEI. There are 16 residues in the CDR3. The CDR3 loop reads CASTDRGPRNTDTQYF.

V and J are TRBV3-1 and TRBJ2-2. CDR3 length: 15 residues. Germline lookup yields CDR1 LGHDT and CDR2 YNNKEL (reference sequence). The CDR3 sequence is CASSQRYPETGELFF. Filled out from reference TRBV3-1 and TRBJ2-2, the complete variable domain reads DTAVSQTPKYLVTQMGNDKSIKCEQNLGHDTMYWYKQDSKKFLKIMFSYNNKELIINETVPNRFSPKSPDKAHLNLHINSLELGDSAVYFCASSQRYPETGELFFGEGSRLTVL.

V is TRBV7-9 and J is TRBJ2-5; the D call from TCRdb, TRBD1, cannot be confirmed without DNA. CDR1 SEHNR and CDR2 FQNEAQ come from the germline V gene (reference sequence). This CDR3 contains 14 residues. The CDR3 here is CASSSGVGAETQYF.

The rearrangement links TRBV5-6 to TRBJ2-7; TCRdb indicates TRBD2, and absent DNA this call remains unverified. The CDR3 extends over 16 amino acids. Per germline, CDR1 SGHDT and CDR2 YYEEEE. The CDR3 protein is CASSVGLAEVGYEQYF.

V gene TRBV20-1 combines with J gene TRBJ2-2; TCRdb outputs TRBD1, but without DNA this stays unchecked. This CDR3 has 14 residues. The V gene's germline CDR1 is DFQATT and CDR2 SNEGSKA (reference sequence). The CDR3 region is CSARDSRGSGELFF.

This chain links TRBV12-3 or TRBV12-4 with TRBJ2-3; TCRdb outputs TRBD2, but without DNA this stays unchecked. This CDR3 has 18 residues. The CDR3 region is CASSKTSGGPTRTDTQYF.

This rearrangement joins TRBV6-2 or TRBV6-3 to TRBJ2-1; TCRdb picks TRBD1, but there is no DNA to check that call. The germline gives CDR1 MNHEY, CDR2 SVGEGT. The CDR3 consists of 12 residues. Here the CDR3 reads CASRGRTGKMFF.

V usage is TRBV5-1 and J usage is TRBJ1-2; as DNA is missing, the TRBD1 call by TCRdb cannot be tested. Germline V gene lookup returns CDR1 SGHRS and CDR2 YFSETQ. This CDR3 is built from 16 residues. The CDR3 reads CASLVQPDRGLDGYTF.

The chain's CDR3 is CASSTFPGTGGSGELFF. The rearrangement joins TRBV7-9 to TRBJ2-2; TCRdb's D gene call, TRBD1, goes unchecked for lack of DNA. This CDR3 has 17 amino acids. Germline loops: CDR1 SEHNR, CDR2 FQNEAQ (reference sequence).

V is TRBV6-1 and J is TRBJ2-5. Germline V lookup: CDR1 MNHNS, CDR2 SASEGT. The CDR3 extends over 14 amino acids. The CDR3: CASNIGNSQETQYF.

The chain carries TRBV15 and TRBJ2-1; TCRdb designates TRBD2, a call that cannot be tested without DNA. The germline CDR1 and CDR2 sequences are LNHNV and YYDKDF (reference sequence). CDR3 length: 16 amino acids. CDR3 in amino acids: CATSRDGGGPFDEQFF.

The J gene is TRBJ2-7, the V gene TRBV12-3 or TRBV12-4; lacking DNA, the TRBD2 call made by TCRdb goes unchecked. The CDR3 runs to 16 residues. The CDR3 protein is CASSPPRLAGGYEQYF.

V and J are TRBV14 and TRBJ1-1; without DNA, the TCRdb call of TRBD1 cannot be checked. Germline V gives CDR1 SGHDN, CDR2 FVKESK. The CDR3 spans 15 residues. The chain's CDR3 is CASSPLMTGNTEAFF. Based on the CDR3 plus reference TRBV14 and TRBJ1-1, the full variable domain is EAGVTQFPSHSVIEKGQTVTLRCDPISGHDNLYWYRRVMGKEIKFLLHFVKESKQDESGMPNNRFLAERTGGTYSTLKVQPAELEDSGVYFCASSPLMTGNTEAFFGQGTRLTVV.

The J gene is TRBJ1-2, the V gene TRBV6-5. This CDR3 is built from 12 residues. CDR1 MNHEY and CDR2 SVGAGI come from the germline V gene. This CDR3 is CASTDGNYGYTF.

The rearrangement uses TRBV29-1 and TRBJ2-7; the D call of TRBD1 rests on TCRdb alone, since no DNA is present to check it. Germline lookup yields CDR1 SQVTM and CDR2 ANQGSEA. The CDR3 loop spans 13 amino acids. CDR3 loop: CSVTRQTSYEQYF.